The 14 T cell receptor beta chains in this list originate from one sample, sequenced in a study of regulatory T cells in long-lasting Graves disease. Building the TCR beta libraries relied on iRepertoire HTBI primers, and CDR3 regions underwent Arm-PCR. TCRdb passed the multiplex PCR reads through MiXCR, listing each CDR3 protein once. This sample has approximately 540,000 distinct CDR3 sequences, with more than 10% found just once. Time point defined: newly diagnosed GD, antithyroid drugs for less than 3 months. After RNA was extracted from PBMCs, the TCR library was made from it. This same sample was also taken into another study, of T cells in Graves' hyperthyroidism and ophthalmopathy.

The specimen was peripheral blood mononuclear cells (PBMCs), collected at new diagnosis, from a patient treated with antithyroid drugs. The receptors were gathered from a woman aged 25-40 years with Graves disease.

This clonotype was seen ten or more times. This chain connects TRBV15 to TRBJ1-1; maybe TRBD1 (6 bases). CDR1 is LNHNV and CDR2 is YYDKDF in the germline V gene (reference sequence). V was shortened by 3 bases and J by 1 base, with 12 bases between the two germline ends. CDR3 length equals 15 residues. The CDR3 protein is CATSSSRTANTEAFF. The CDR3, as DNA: TGTGCCACCAGCAGCAGCCGGACAGCGAACACTGAAGCTTTCTTT.

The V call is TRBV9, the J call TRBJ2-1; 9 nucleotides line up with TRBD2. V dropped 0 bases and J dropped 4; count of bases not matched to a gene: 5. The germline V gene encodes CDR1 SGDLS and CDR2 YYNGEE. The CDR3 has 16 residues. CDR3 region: CASSVATTSGYNEQFF. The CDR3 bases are TGTGCCAGCAGCGTAGCTACGACTAGCGGATACAATGAGCAGTTCTTC.

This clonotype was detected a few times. CDR3 region: CASSSLRGAANQPQHF. In nucleotides, the CDR3 is TGTGCCAGCAGTTCGTTACGAGGGGCCGCCAATCAGCCCCAGCATTTT. The rearrangement links TRBV6-5 to TRBJ1-5; possibly TRBD1 for D (5 bases). Germline V lookup: CDR1 MNHEY, CDR2 SVGAGI. The CDR3 loop spans 16 amino acids. The V end lost 4 bases, the J end lost 3 bases, and 16 bases lay between the germline ends.

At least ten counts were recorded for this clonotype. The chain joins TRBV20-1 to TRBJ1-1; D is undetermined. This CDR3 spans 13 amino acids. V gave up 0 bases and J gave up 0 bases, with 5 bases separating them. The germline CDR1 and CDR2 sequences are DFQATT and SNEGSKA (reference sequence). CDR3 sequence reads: CSARDPLNTEAFF. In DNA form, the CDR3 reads TGCAGTGCTAGAGATCCACTGAACACTGAAGCTTTCTTT.

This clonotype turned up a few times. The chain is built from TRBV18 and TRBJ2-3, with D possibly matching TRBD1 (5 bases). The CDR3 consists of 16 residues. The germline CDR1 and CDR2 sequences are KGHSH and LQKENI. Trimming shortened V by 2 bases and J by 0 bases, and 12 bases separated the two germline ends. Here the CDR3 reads CASSPSYRSSTDTQYF. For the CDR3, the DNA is TGTGCCAGCTCACCATCCTACAGGTCTAGCACAGATACGCAGTATTTT.

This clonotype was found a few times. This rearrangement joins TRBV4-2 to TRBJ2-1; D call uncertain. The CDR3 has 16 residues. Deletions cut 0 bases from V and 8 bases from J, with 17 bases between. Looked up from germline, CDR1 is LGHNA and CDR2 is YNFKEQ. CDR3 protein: CASSQDQDPAAHEQFF. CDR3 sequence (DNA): TGTGCCAGCAGCCAAGATCAGGATCCCGCCGCCCATGAGCAGTTCTTC.

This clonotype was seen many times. The CDR3 nucleotides are TGTGCCAGCAGTGACCAGGGCGTCTCTGGCTACACCTTC. It codes for CASSDQGVSGYTF. This chain links TRBV2 with TRBJ1-2; D is perhaps TRBD1 (5 bases). Germline V CDR1 and CDR2: SNHLY, FYNNEI. Trimming pared 3 bases from V and 7 bases from J, leaving 12 bases between. The CDR3 totals 13 residues.

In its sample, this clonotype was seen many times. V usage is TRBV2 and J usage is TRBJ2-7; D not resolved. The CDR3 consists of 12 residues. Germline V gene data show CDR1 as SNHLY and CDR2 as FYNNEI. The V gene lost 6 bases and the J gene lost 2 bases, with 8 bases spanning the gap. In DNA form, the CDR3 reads TGTGCCAGCAGAGTTGACACCTACGAGCAGTACTTC. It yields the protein CASRVDTYEQYF. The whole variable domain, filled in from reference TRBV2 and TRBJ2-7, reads EPEVTQTPSHQVTQMGQEVILRCVPISNHLYFYWYRQILGQKVEFLVSFYNNEISEKSEIFDDQFSVERPDGSNFTLKIRSTKLEDSAMYFCASRVDTYEQYFGPGTRLTVT.

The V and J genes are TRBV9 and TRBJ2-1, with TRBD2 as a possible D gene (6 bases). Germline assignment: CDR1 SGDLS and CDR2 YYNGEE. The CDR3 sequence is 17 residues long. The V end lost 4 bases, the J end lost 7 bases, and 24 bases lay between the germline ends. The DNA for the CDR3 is TGTGCCAGCAGCCCCCAGGCGCGGGGTGGGGGTACTAATGAGCAGTTCTTC. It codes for CASSPQARGGGTNEQFF.

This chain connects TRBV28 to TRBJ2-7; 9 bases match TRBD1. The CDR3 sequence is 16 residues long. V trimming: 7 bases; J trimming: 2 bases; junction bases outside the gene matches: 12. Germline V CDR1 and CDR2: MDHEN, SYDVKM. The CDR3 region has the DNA TGTGCCAGCACGGAGAGCGGGACAGGGAGGACCTACGAGCAGTACTTC. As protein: CASTESGTGRTYEQYF.

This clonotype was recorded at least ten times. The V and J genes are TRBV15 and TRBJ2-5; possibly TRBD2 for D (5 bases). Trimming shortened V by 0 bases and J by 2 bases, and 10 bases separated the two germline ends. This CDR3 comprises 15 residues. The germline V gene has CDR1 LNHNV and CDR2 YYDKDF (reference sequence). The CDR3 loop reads CATSRERSGQETQYF. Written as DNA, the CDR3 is TGTGCCACCAGCAGAGAAAGGTCGGGACAAGAGACCCAGTACTTC.

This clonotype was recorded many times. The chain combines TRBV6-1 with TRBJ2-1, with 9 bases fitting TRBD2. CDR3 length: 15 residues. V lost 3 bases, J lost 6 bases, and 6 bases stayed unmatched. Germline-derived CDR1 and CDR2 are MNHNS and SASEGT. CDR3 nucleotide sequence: TGTGCCAGCAGTGATGCGGGAGGGGCAATCAATGAGCAGTTCTTC. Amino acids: CASSDAGGAINEQFF.

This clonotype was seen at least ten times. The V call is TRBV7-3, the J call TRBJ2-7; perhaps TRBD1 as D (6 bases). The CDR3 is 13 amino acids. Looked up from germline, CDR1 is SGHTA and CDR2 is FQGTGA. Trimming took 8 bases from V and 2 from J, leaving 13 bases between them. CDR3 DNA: TGTGCCAGCTCCCGGGACAACACCTACGAGCAGTACTTC. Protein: CASSRDNTYEQYF. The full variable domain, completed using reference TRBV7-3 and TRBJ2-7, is GAGVSQTPSNKVTEKGKYVELRCDPISGHTALYWYRQSLGQGPEFLIYFQGTGAADDSGLPNDRFFAVRPEGSVSTLKIQRTERGDSAVYLCASSRDNTYEQYFGPGTRLTVT.

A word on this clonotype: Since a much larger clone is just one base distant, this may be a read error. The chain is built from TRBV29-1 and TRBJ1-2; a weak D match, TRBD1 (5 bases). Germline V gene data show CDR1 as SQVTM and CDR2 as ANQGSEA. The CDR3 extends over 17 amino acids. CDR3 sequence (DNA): TGCAGCGCCGAGAGCCTATTGAGTCCAGGGACTCTCTATGACTACACCTTC. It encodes CSAESLLSPGTLYDYTF. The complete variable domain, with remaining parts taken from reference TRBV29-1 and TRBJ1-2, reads SAVISQKPSRDICQRGTSLTIQCQVDSQVTMMFWYRQQPGQSLTLIATANQGSEATYESGFVIDKFPISRPNLTFSTLTVSNMSPEDSSIYLCSAESLLSPGTLYDYTFGSGTRLTVV.